The TCR beta chain described here comes from a study of CD8+ T cells in alopecia areata. Findings and caveats of the study: Tofacitinib yielded significantly lower scalp clonality and fewer expanded CD8+ clones among the top 100. Amid tofacitinib therapy, many expanded lesional clones stayed present in scalp and blood. In lesional scalp, particularly from alopecia totalis/universalis, clonality was higher than in normal scalp. Patients displayed less clarity in TCR sharing than mice, a finding possibly related to HLA.

Per the germline V gene, CDR1 is LNHNV and CDR2 is YYDKDF (reference sequence). This CDR3 spans 16 amino acids. Trimming removed 1 base from V and 2 bases from J, with 13 bases in between. Treatment meaning: oral pan-JAK inhibitor, 5-10 mg twice daily. Comments on this clone: Its antigen is currently unknown.

cDNA serving as the sequencing template came from extracted, reverse transcribed RNA. The method was immunoSEQ multiplex PCR; TCRdb's version includes in-frame clones alone and lacks a portion of them. The table has about 160,000 clones, roughly 65% seen once. This receptor was identified in a human donor with alopecia areata. The genes are TRBV15 and TRBJ2-3; TRBD2 might be the D (6 bases). The input for sequencing was CD4+ T cells sorted from blood, taken at week 4, from a patient treated with tofacitinib. The CDR3 region is CATSRVVGGYTDTQYF. For the CDR3, the DNA is TGTGCCACCAGCAGAGTCGTAGGAGGGTACACAGATACGCAGTATTTT.